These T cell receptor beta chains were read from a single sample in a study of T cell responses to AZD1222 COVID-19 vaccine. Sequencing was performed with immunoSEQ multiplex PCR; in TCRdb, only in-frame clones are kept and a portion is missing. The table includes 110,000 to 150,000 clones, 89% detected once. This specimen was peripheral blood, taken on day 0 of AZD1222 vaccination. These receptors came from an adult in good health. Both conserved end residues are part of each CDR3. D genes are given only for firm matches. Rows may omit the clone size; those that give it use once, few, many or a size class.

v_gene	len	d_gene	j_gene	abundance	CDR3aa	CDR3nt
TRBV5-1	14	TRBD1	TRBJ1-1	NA	CASSPGTAAGGAFF	TGCGCCAGCAGCCCCGGGACAGCCGCTGGGGGGGCTTTCTTT
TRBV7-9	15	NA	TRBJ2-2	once	CASSLAVAGAGELFF	TGTGCCAGCAGCTTAGCGGTCGCAGGGGCCGGGGAGCTGTTTTTT
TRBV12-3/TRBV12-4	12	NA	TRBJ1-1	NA	CASSLEGLEAFF	TGTGCCAGCAGTTTGGAGGGTCTTGAAGCTTTCTTT
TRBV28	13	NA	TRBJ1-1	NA	CASTSRPLQGPFF	TGTGCCAGCACCTCAAGGCCCCTTCAGGGCCCTTTCTTT
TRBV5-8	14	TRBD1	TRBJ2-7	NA	CASSPGQGPYEQYF	TGTGCCAGCAGCCCCGGACAGGGCCCCTACGAGCAGTACTTC
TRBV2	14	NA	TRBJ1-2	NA	CASSDPTDGRGYTF	TGTGCCAGCAGTGACCCGACAGACGGACGTGGCTACACCTTC
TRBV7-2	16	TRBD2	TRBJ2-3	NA	CASSLSSGRGADTQYF	TGTGCCAGCAGCTTATCTAGCGGGAGGGGTGCAGATACGCAGTATTTT
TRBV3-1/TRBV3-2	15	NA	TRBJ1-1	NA	CASSQGAPGGTEAFF	TGTGCCAGCAGCCAAGGGGCCCCGGGGGGGACTGAAGCTTTCTTT
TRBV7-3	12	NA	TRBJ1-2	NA	CASSPDGYGYTF	TGTGCCAGCAGCCCCGACGGCTATGGCTACACCTTC
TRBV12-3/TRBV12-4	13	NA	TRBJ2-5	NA	CASSSGELETQYF	TGTGCCAGCAGTTCGGGGGAACTAGAGACCCAGTACTTC
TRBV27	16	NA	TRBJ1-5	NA	CASSPWSGTPDQPQHF	TGTGCCAGCAGCCCATGGTCCGGGACGCCAGATCAGCCCCAGCATTTT
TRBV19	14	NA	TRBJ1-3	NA	CASSRRDGGNTIYF	TGTGCCAGTAGTCGACGGGACGGAGGAAACACCATATATTTT
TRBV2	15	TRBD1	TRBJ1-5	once	CASSGTGGYNQPQHF	TGTGCCAGCAGTGGGACAGGGGGTTACAATCAGCCCCAGCATTTT
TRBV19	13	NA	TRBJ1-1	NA	CASSMVGDTEAFF	TGTGCCAGTAGTATGGTAGGGGACACTGAAGCTTTCTTT
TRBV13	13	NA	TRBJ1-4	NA	CASSQTGDEKLFF	TGTGCCAGCAGCCAGACCGGGGATGAAAAACTGTTTTTT
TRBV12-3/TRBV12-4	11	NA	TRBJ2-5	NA	CASSLGKTQYF	TGTGCCAGCAGCCTAGGGAAGACCCAGTACTTC
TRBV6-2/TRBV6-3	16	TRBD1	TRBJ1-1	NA	CASSTPPGGGYTEAFF	TGTGCCAGCAGTACCCCCCCAGGGGGGGGATACACTGAAGCTTTCTTT
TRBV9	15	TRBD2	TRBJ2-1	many	CASSARLAGSNEQFF	TGTGCCAGCAGCGCCCGACTAGCGGGGAGCAATGAGCAGTTCTTC
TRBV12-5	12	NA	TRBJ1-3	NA	CASGLAGNTIYF	TGTGCTAGTGGTTTAGCAGGAAACACCATATATTTT
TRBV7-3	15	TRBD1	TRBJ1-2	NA	CASSPGTGGAYGYTF	TGTGCCAGCAGCCCGGGGACAGGGGGCGCCTATGGCTACACCTTC
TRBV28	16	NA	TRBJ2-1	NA	CASSLRAGGVRNEQFF	TGTGCCAGCAGTTTAAGGGCGGGTGGAGTTCGCAATGAGCAGTTCTTC
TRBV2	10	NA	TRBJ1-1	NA	CASSSTEAFF	TGTGCCAGCAGTTCAACTGAAGCTTTCTTT
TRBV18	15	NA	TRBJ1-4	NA	CASSPPGSTNEKLFF	TGTGCCAGCTCACCACCAGGATCAACTAATGAAAAACTGTTTTTT
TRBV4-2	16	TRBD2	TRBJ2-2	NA	CASSQGAGGEAGELFF	TGTGCCAGCAGCCAGGGGGCGGGAGGGGAGGCCGGGGAGCTGTTTTTT
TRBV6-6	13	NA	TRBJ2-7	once	CAAAAGPGYEQYF	TGTGCAGCGGCGGCGGGACCGGGCTACGAGCAGTACTTC
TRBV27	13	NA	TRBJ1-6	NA	CASSKWGRSPLHF	TGTGCCAGCAGTAAGTGGGGGCGTTCACCCCTCCACTTT
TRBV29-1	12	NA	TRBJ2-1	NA	CSVGGRTHEQFF	TGCAGCGTTGGAGGCCGGACGCATGAGCAGTTCTTC
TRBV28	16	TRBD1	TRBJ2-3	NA	CASRVRTGDSTDTQYF	TGTGCCAGCAGAGTTCGGACAGGGGATAGCACAGATACGCAGTATTTT
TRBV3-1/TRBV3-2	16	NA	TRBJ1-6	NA	CASSLLGTLYNSPLHF	TGTGCCAGCAGCCTCCTCGGGACACTCTATAATTCACCCCTCCACTTT
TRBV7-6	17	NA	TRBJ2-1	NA	CASTRGAGESSYNEQFF	TGTGCCAGCACCAGGGGGGCGGGGGAATCCTCCTACAATGAGCAGTTCTTC
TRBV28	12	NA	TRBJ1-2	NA	CASSLGHLVYTF	TGTGCCAGCAGTTTGGGGCATCTTGTCTACACCTTC
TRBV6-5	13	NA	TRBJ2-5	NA	CASSSRPQETQYF	TGTGCCAGCAGTTCCCGGCCTCAAGAGACCCAGTACTTC
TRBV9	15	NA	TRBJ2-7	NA	CASSVGPTSPYEQYF	TGTGCCAGCAGCGTAGGCCCGACTTCTCCCTACGAGCAGTACTTC
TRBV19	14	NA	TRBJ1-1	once	CASSGWGPNTEAFF	TGTGCCAGTAGTGGATGGGGGCCGAACACTGAAGCTTTCTTT
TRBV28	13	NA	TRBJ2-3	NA	CASSLAGSDTQYF	TGTGCCAGCAGCTTGGCCGGATCAGATACGCAGTATTTT
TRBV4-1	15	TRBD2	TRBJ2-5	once	CASSHSGGREETQYF	TGCGCCAGCAGCCATTCCGGGGGGAGAGAAGAGACCCAGTACTTC
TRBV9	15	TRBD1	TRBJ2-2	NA	CASSARGPNTGELFF	TGTGCCAGCAGCGCCAGGGGGCCTAACACCGGGGAGCTGTTTTTT
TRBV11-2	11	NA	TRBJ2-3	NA	CASSFGDTQYF	TGTGCCAGCAGCTTTGGGGATACGCAGTATTTT
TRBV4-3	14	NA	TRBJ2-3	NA	CASSQVGVTDTQYF	TGCGCCAGCAGCCAAGTGGGCGTCACAGATACGCAGTATTTT
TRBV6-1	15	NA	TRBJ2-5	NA	CASSEGSTAGETQYF	TGTGCCAGCAGTGAAGGGTCGACAGCTGGAGAGACCCAGTACTTC
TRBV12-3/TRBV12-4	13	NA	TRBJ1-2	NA	CASSFQDTYGYTF	TGTGCCAGCAGTTTCCAGGACACCTATGGCTACACCTTC
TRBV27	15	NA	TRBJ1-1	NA	CASSLSPKPHTEAFF	TGTGCCAGCAGTTTATCGCCCAAACCTCACACTGAAGCTTTCTTT
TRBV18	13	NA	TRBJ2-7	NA	CASSPPVLEEQYF	TGTGCCAGCTCTCCACCAGTCCTGGAAGAGCAGTACTTC
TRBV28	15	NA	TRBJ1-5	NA	CASSLGGAYNQPQHF	TGTGCCAGCAGCCTAGGGGGGGCCTACAATCAGCCCCAGCATTTT
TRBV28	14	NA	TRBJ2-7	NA	CASNSRSGAYEQYF	TGTGCCAGCAACTCAAGGAGCGGAGCATACGAGCAGTACTTC
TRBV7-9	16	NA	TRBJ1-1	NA	CASSLEGGRRRAEAFF	TGTGCCAGCAGCTTAGAGGGGGGACGCAGGAGGGCTGAAGCTTTCTTT
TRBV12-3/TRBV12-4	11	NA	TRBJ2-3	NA	CASSLGDTQYF	TGTGCCAGCAGTCTCGGGGATACGCAGTATTTT
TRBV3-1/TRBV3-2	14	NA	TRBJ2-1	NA	CASSQNFRRSEQFF	TGTGCCAGCAGCCAAAACTTTCGGAGGAGTGAGCAGTTCTTC
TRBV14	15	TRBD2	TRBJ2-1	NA	CASSQVSSGYNEQFF	TGTGCCAGCAGCCAAGTCTCTAGCGGCTACAATGAGCAGTTCTTC
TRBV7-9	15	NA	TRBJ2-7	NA	CASSLGGEAPYEQYF	TGTGCCAGCAGCTTAGGGGGAGAGGCCCCCTACGAGCAGTACTTC
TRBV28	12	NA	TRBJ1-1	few	CASRQGDTEAFF	TGTGCCAGCAGACAGGGAGATACTGAAGCTTTCTTT
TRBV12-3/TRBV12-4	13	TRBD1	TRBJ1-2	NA	CASSSAGGRGYTF	TGTGCCAGCAGTTCCGCAGGGGGCCGGGGCTACACCTTC
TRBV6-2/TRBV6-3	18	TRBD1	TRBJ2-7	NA	CASSYSWDSGTGRPEQYF	TGTGCCAGCAGTTACTCGTGGGACAGCGGCACCGGACGACCGGAGCAGTACTTC
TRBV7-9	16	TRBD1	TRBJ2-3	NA	CASSLKTGGGTDTQYF	TGTGCCAGCAGCTTAAAGACAGGGGGCGGCACAGATACGCAGTATTTT
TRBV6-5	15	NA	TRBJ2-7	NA	CASRKDPAAHYEQYF	TGTGCCAGCAGAAAGGACCCAGCGGCCCACTACGAGCAGTACTTC